The 18 T cell receptor beta chains in this list originate from one sample, sequenced in a study of blood T cells in healthy people across ages. Through a sample-barcoded 5' primer and a J-beta primer mix, a second PCR was run for roughly 7 to 12 cycles. TCRdb re-analysed the 5' RACE reads in MiXCR, keeping a single row per CDR3 protein. The sample comprises around 800,000 distinct CDR3 sequences, about half of which are singletons, and around 18% rests with the top ten. The sequenced sample was blood. The receptors stem from a man of 80 years or more in good health.

Note on this clonotype: Germline and junction disagree at one end, which may indicate a read error. The chain couples TRBV4-1 to TRBJ2-1, with a possible D match to TRBD1 (6 bases). The CDR3 is 13 residues long. Germline V gene data show CDR1 as MGHRA and CDR2 as YSYEKL. In DNA, the CDR3 is TGCGCCAGCAGGCAAGCGAGCGGACAGCAGCAGTTCTTC. This sequence encodes CASRQASGQQQFF.

V and J are TRBV7-3 and TRBJ2-2, with 8 bases aligning to TRBD1. J lost 4 bases, V lost 5 bases, and 9 bases had no gene match. Germline CDR1 is SGHTA and CDR2 is FQGTGA. This CDR3 is 16 amino acids long. The CDR3 DNA sequence: TGTGCCAGCAGCCCCTGGACAGGGAGGTCCACCGGGGAGCTGTTTTTT. Protein product: CASSPWTGRSTGELFF.

Remarks on this clonotype: An end of the junction differs from the germline gene, which may be a read error. The V and J genes are TRBV29-1 and TRBJ2-3; 8 bases are a match to TRBD1. The germline V gene has CDR1 SQVTM and CDR2 ANQGSEA. This CDR3 contains 14 residues. DNA for the CDR3: TGCAGCGCCCCTGACAGGGGCAAGACAGGTACGCAGTATTTT. This codes for CSAPDRGKTGTQYF.

CDR3 sequence (DNA): TGCAGTGCACCGACTACCTACAATGAGCAGTTCTTC. It specifies CSAPTTYNEQFF. V and J are TRBV20-1 and TRBJ2-1; maybe TRBD2 (5 bases). This CDR3 contains 12 residues. CDR1 is DFQATT, CDR2 SNEGSKA, per germline (reference sequence). Trimming took off 6 bases at V and 2 bases at J, with 8 bases between the two ends.

Here the CDR3 reads CASSFQGTSGRGHTDTQYF. DNA of the CDR3: TGCGCCAGCAGTTTCCAGGGGACTAGCGGGAGAGGGCACACAGATACGCAGTATTTT. This chain uses TRBV5-1 with TRBJ2-3, with TRBD2 matching 14 bases. The germline CDR1 and CDR2 sequences are SGHRS and YFSETQ. The CDR3 totals 19 residues. Trimming removed 5 bases from V and 2 bases from J; junction bases left unmatched: 13.

This rearrangement joins TRBV6-5 to TRBJ1-4, with a weak D call TRBD1 (6 bases). This CDR3 is 15 amino acids long. Germline CDR1 MNHEY, CDR2 SVGAGI. Trimming pared 7 bases from V and 2 bases from J, leaving 14 bases between. Written as DNA, the CDR3 is TGTGCCAGCAAGTCAGGGGAGGTGACTAATGAAAAACTGTTTTTT. This translates into CASKSGEVTNEKLFF.

This clonotype was detected only once. One junction end does not reproduce the germline sequence, and a read error may be involved. The chain employs TRBV20-1 and TRBJ2-7; 7 nucleotides agree with TRBD1. The germline V gene encodes CDR1 DFQATT and CDR2 SNEGSKA (reference sequence). The CDR3 contains 14 residues. CDR3 coding DNA: TGCAGTGCAATCGATCCGGGACAGACCTACGAACAGTACTTC. Residues: CSAIDPGQTYEQYF.

The chain couples TRBV20-1 to TRBJ2-5; possibly TRBD2 for D (5 bases). Trimming left V 4 bases short and J 2 bases short, with 11 bases between. Germline V gives CDR1 DFQATT, CDR2 SNEGSKA (reference sequence). This CDR3 contains 13 residues. CDR3 region: CSAIASGQETQYF. The CDR3 bases are TGCAGTGCTATCGCCTCGGGGCAAGAGACCCAGTACTTC.

In regard to this clonotype: A read error is possible here, since a much larger clone lies one base away. The CDR3 region is CSATPQGYEQYF. The CDR3 DNA is TGCAGTGCTACCCCACAGGGCTATGAGCAGTACTTC. The chain has TRBV20-1 and TRBJ2-5, with D perhaps matching TRBD1 (6 bases). The CDR3 has 12 residues. Between the trimmed V and J ends, which lost 4 bases and 11 bases, there was a span of 17 bases. Germline loops: CDR1 DFQATT, CDR2 SNEGSKA (reference sequence).

The chain links TRBV10-3 to TRBJ1-6; 8 nucleotides agree with TRBD1. Germline CDR1 ENHRY, CDR2 SYGVKD. The ends lost 10 bases at V and 0 bases at J; junction bases unmatched: 8. The CDR3 length is 16 residues. CDR3 coding DNA: TGTGCCACCTCGGACAGGGCGAGCTCCTATAATTCACCCCTCCACTTT. It yields the protein CATSDRASSYNSPLHF.

The chain carries TRBV21-1 and TRBJ2-7; TRBD1 is the table's D call, not checked against the DNA. TRBV21-1 is recorded as a pseudogene. This CDR3 has 22 residues. Here the CDR3 reads CASSNTGTGAHGLAGASYEQYF. CDR3 nucleotides: TGTGCCAGCAGCAACACCGGGACAGGGGCCCACGGACTAGCGGGAGCTTCCTACGAGCAGTACTTC.

This clonotype has more than one count but fewer than ten. V and J are TRBV12-3 or TRBV12-4 and TRBJ1-6; D remains ambiguous. V was pared by 2 bases and J by 8 bases, with 7 bases between. The CDR3 totals 13 residues. This CDR3 is CASSLNGDSPLHF. In nucleotides, the CDR3 is TGTGCCAGCAGTTTAAATGGGGATTCACCCCTCCACTTT.

The chain carries TRBV20-1 and TRBJ2-5, with D uncertain. Trimming removed 1 base from V and 1 base from J, with 10 bases in between. The CDR3 covers 14 residues. The germline CDR1 and CDR2 sequences are DFQATT and SNEGSKA (reference sequence). This chain's CDR3 is CSARGSSLQETQYF. DNA of the CDR3: TGCAGTGCTAGAGGGTCCAGTCTCCAAGAGACCCAGTACTTC.

The sample holds one count of this clonotype. V is TRBV2 and J is TRBJ2-3; no definite D call. V was cut by 8 bases and J by 3 bases, with 9 bases left in between. Germline V gives CDR1 SNHLY, CDR2 FYNNEI. The CDR3 runs 12 residues. CDR3 nucleotide sequence: TGTGCCAGCGTTAGGTATACAGATACGCAGTATTTT. This gives the protein CASVRYTDTQYF.

Only a few counts were recorded for this clonotype. This chain links TRBV20-1 with TRBJ2-5; tentative D call: TRBD2 (5 bases). Trimming stripped 2 bases from V and 5 bases from J, with 12 bases between. This CDR3 is built from 13 residues. CDR1 DFQATT and CDR2 SNEGSKA come from the germline V gene (reference sequence). CDR3 sequence: CSARSGERETQYF. DNA for the CDR3: TGCAGTGCTAGATCCGGGGAGAGGGAGACCCAGTACTTC.

This chain uses TRBV29-1 with TRBJ2-5; a weak D match, TRBD2 (6 bases). TRBJ2-7 explains the end of the DNA better; the J call may be wrong. The CDR3 is 17 residues long. CDR1 and CDR2 (germline): SQVTM, ANQGSEA. The CDR3 loop reads CSVGSTALREKWYEQYF. The CDR3 region has the DNA TGCAGCGTTGGATCCACCGCTCTACGGGAGAAATGGTACGAGCAGTACTTC.

The chain employs TRBV6-4 and TRBJ2-3, with D maybe TRBD2 (6 bases). CDR3 length: 15 residues. Trimming stripped 2 bases from V and 5 bases from J, with 14 bases between. CDR1 is MRHNA and CDR2 is SNTAGT in the germline V gene. The CDR3 nucleotides read TGTGCCAGCAGTGACGCTGCTGGGGAGGTAGATACGCAGTATTTT. Amino acids: CASSDAAGEVDTQYF.

The V call is TRBV2, the J call TRBJ1-2; no clear D. The CDR3 loop spans 13 amino acids. Germline CDR1 reads SNHLY; CDR2 reads FYNNEI. V lost 4 bases and J lost 4, with 10 bases in between. The CDR3 spells CASSATRSYGYTF. The CDR3 nucleotides are TGTGCCAGCAGTGCAACTAGATCCTATGGCTACACCTTC.